This T cell receptor beta chain was identified in a study of Graves' ophthalmopathy and Graves' hyperthyroidism. At the level of the study: The authors collected peripheral blood at initial diagnosis, before any treatment.

This clonotype occurred once. The authors amplified TCR beta CDR3 regions, and they did so from RNA transcripts for repertoire sequencing. Scientists carried out first-round RT-PCR using HTBI primers and then a second-round multiplex PCR. TCRdb redid the calling of the multiplex PCR reads with MiXCR, one entry per CDR3 protein. Among over 450,000 distinct CDR3 sequences, around an eighth were seen once, and the ten largest hold around 9.8%. This clonotype was obtained from a woman in her twenties or thirties with Graves' ophthalmopathy. The sequenced sample was blood.

The CDR3 here is CASSNRGGYGYTF. CDR3 coding DNA: TGTGCCAGCAGTAACAGGGGTGGCTATGGCTACACCTTC. This chain uses TRBV12-3 or TRBV12-4 with TRBJ1-2; the match to TRBD1 covers 7 bases. The CDR3 length is 13 residues. After removal of 5 bases from V and 4 bases from J, the junction contained 4 bases not matched to a gene.